The next 2 T cell receptor beta chains were all read from a single sample in a study of blood T cell repertoires in COVID-19. Produced via immunoSEQ multiplex PCR; TCRdb's table is partial and in-frame only. The table has 110,000 to 150,000 clones, roughly 90% seen once. Specimen: peripheral blood. The receptors come from a man aged 50 to 60 with active or convalescent COVID-19.

This rearrangement joins TRBV27 to TRBJ1-5; no clear D. Germline CDR1 reads MNHEY; CDR2 reads SMNVEV (reference sequence). The CDR3 runs 15 residues. The V and J ends lost 2 bases and 1 base respectively, with 9 bases between them. CDR3 loop: CASSLHGESNQPQHF. CDR3 nucleotide sequence: TGTGCCAGCAGTTTACACGGGGAAAGCAATCAGCCCCAGCATTTT.

The rearrangement joins TRBV2 to TRBJ1-1, with a possible D match to TRBD1 (5 bases). V lost 2 bases and J 1 base, leaving 14 bases between the germline ends. The length of the CDR3 is 16 residues. The germline gives CDR1 SNHLY, CDR2 FYNNEI. The CDR3 sequence: CASSEWSPGSNTEAFF. DNA of the CDR3: TGTGCCAGCAGTGAATGGTCCCCAGGGTCGAACACTGAAGCTTTCTTT.